This record concerns one T cell receptor (beta chain) sequence. Its target is not known. At one of its ends the junction is not consistent with the germline gene, which may arise from a read error. Sequencing used immunoSEQ multiplex PCR; TCRdb keeps in-frame clones, though not all of them. The sample holds about 100,000 clones, around 93% seen once. These data originate in a study of siplizumab effects on memory and regulatory T cells. The CDR3 runs to 15 residues. Germline CDR1 and CDR2: LGHNA and YNFKEQ. Notes on the study in general: Naive T cells were seemingly more diverse than memory cells, and major contributions to the alloresponse seemed to be made by them. Confirmatory evidence of suppressive function in proliferating siplizumab-culture Tregs was not obtained. With siplizumab, mappable alloreactive CD4+ clones averaged around 71% Treg-derived, versus 25% to 30% in controls.

The sample consisted of non-Treg CD4+ T cells sorted from blood. The rearrangement links TRBV4-2 to TRBJ2-5, with TRBD2 matching over 13 bases. The TCR originated in a human donor in good health. DNA of the CDR3: TGTGCCAGCAGTCAAGGGACTAGCGGGGTGGAGACCCAGTACTTC. It is translated as CASSQGTSGVETQYF.